Listed below are T cell receptor beta chains from one sample, sequenced in a study of shared clonotypes between healthy human individuals. Clones were sequenced by immunoSEQ multiplex PCR, and TCRdb holds only the in-frame ones, with some missing. The sample holds 2 million to 2.5 million clones; around 93% are singletons and the top ten take approximately 0.39%. Sequenced: naive CD4+ T cells from PBMCs. All receptors come from a man aged 18 to 30 in good health. Some clones in this sample may be carry-over from other donors' samples. Both conserved end residues are trimmed from each CDR3. The order of the fields is D gene, V gene, J gene, CDR3 protein. A D gene is named only where the DNA matches it firmly.

d_call: -
v_call: TRBV7-2
j_call: TRBJ2-1
cdr3_aa: ASSLKTGNRNEQF

d_call: -
v_call: TRBV7-2
j_call: TRBJ2-7
cdr3_aa: ASSLEGVREY

d_call: -
v_call: TRBV6-1
j_call: TRBJ1-2
cdr3_aa: ASSEGQNYNYGYT

d_call: TRBD1
v_call: TRBV5-1
j_call: TRBJ1-1
cdr3_aa: ASSPGQILGTEAF

d_call: TRBD2
v_call: TRBV5-1
j_call: TRBJ2-5
cdr3_aa: ASSLALAGGTTYQETQY

d_call: TRBD2
v_call: TRBV5-1
j_call: TRBJ2-7
cdr3_aa: ASSSTLGLAGGEQY

d_call: -
v_call: TRBV2
j_call: TRBJ1-1
cdr3_aa: ASRKVAGTEAF

d_call: -
v_call: TRBV18
j_call: TRBJ1-2
cdr3_aa: ASSPSVRDGEGGYT

d_call: TRBD1
v_call: TRBV4-2
j_call: TRBJ1-1
cdr3_aa: ASSQEQGATEAF

d_call: -
v_call: TRBV11-2
j_call: TRBJ2-1
cdr3_aa: ASSLDRGVVGEQF

d_call: TRBD1
v_call: TRBV30
j_call: TRBJ1-4
cdr3_aa: AWRQGANEKLF

d_call: -
v_call: TRBV28
j_call: TRBJ2-7
cdr3_aa: ASSFQVVAHYEQY

d_call: -
v_call: TRBV6-5
j_call: TRBJ1-2
cdr3_aa: ASTKEGFRDGYT

d_call: -
v_call: TRBV2
j_call: TRBJ2-3
cdr3_aa: ASGSGGGTDTQY

d_call: -
v_call: TRBV9
j_call: TRBJ1-2
cdr3_aa: ASRKDSTPYGYT

d_call: -
v_call: TRBV7-9
j_call: TRBJ2-2
cdr3_aa: ASTSQGEGDGELF

d_call: TRBD1
v_call: TRBV4-1
j_call: TRBJ2-5
cdr3_aa: ASSRSGTGVQETQY

d_call: TRBD1
v_call: TRBV9
j_call: TRBJ1-3
cdr3_aa: ASSVRTGLGGNTIY

d_call: -
v_call: TRBV7-8
j_call: TRBJ1-5
cdr3_aa: ASSFQGRSNQPQH

d_call: -
v_call: TRBV19
j_call: TRBJ2-7
cdr3_aa: ASSIGLPYEQY

d_call: -
v_call: TRBV21-1
j_call: TRBJ1-2
cdr3_aa: ASSKEARNYGYT

d_call: TRBD1
v_call: TRBV11-2
j_call: TRBJ2-7
cdr3_aa: ASRRPGQGRGYEQY

d_call: TRBD1
v_call: TRBV18
j_call: TRBJ2-7
cdr3_aa: ASSPRQGAYEQY

d_call: TRBD1
v_call: TRBV5-1
j_call: TRBJ2-1
cdr3_aa: ASYSDRSSYNEQF